Listed below are T cell receptor beta chains from one sample, sequenced in a study of blood T cell repertoires in COVID-19. The repertoire was sequenced with immunoSEQ multiplex PCR; TCRdb's copy has only in-frame clones and lacks some. In the table there are 150,000 to 190,000 clones, 80% to 90% of which are singletons. Sequenced: peripheral blood. The receptors were sampled from a woman in her 50s with acute or convalescent COVID-19. The CDR3 runs from the conserved cysteine through the conserved F or W. D genes are given only for firm matches. Size values are once, few and many counts, or a class for expanded clones, and some rows have none.

clone size: NA; J gene: TRBJ1-6; V gene: TRBV28; D gene: TRBD1; CDR3 protein: CASSSLTGTNSPLHF; CDR3 DNA: TGTGCCAGCAGTTCCCTGACAGGGACCAATTCACCCCTCCACTTT
clone size: NA; J gene: TRBJ2-3; V gene: TRBV11-2; D gene: TRBD1; CDR3 protein: CASSRTGVGAATDTQYF; CDR3 DNA: TGTGCCAGCAGCAGGACAGGGGTGGGTGCAGCTACAGATACGCAGTATTTT
clone size: NA; J gene: TRBJ2-7; V gene: TRBV20-1; D gene: NA; CDR3 protein: CSASDAGSYEQYF; CDR3 DNA: TGCAGTGCTAGTGATGCGGGCAGCTACGAGCAGTACTTC
clone size: NA; J gene: TRBJ1-2; V gene: TRBV7-2; D gene: NA; CDR3 protein: CASSLLMEGGYTF; CDR3 DNA: TGTGCCAGCAGCCTACTTATGGAGGGTGGCTACACCTTC
clone size: NA; J gene: TRBJ2-7; V gene: TRBV3-1/TRBV3-2; D gene: NA; CDR3 protein: CASSHSTGFPMYEQYF; CDR3 DNA: TGTGCCAGCAGCCACTCTACAGGGTTTCCTATGTACGAGCAGTACTTC
clone size: NA; J gene: TRBJ1-1; V gene: TRBV9; D gene: NA; CDR3 protein: CASSVTDRWEPEAFF; CDR3 DNA: TGTGCCAGCAGCGTAACCGATCGATGGGAGCCTGAAGCTTTCTTT
clone size: NA; J gene: TRBJ1-1; V gene: TRBV6-6; D gene: NA; CDR3 protein: CASSTGQYTEAFF; CDR3 DNA: TGTGCCAGCAGTACCGGACAATACACTGAAGCTTTCTTT
clone size: once; J gene: TRBJ2-3; V gene: TRBV5-1; D gene: TRBD1; CDR3 protein: CASSSTPQGAQTDTQYF; CDR3 DNA: TGCGCCAGCAGTTCAACTCCACAGGGGGCGCAGACAGATACGCAGTATTTT
clone size: NA; J gene: TRBJ2-7; V gene: TRBV7-6; D gene: TRBD1; CDR3 protein: CASSRAPTGTGTYEQYF; CDR3 DNA: TGTGCCAGCAGCCGCGCCCCCACCGGGACAGGGACATACGAGCAGTACTTC
clone size: once; J gene: TRBJ1-4; V gene: TRBV6-2/TRBV6-3; D gene: NA; CDR3 protein: CASSPFRSSTNEKLFF; CDR3 DNA: TGTGCCAGCAGTCCCTTTCGTAGCTCAACTAATGAAAAACTGTTTTTT
clone size: NA; J gene: TRBJ2-5; V gene: TRBV5-6; D gene: TRBD2; CDR3 protein: CASSLATGLAVQETQYF; CDR3 DNA: TGTGCCAGCAGCTTGGCGACGGGACTAGCGGTACAAGAGACCCAGTACTTC
clone size: NA; J gene: TRBJ2-1; V gene: TRBV2; D gene: NA; CDR3 protein: CASSEFILQNEQFF; CDR3 DNA: TGTGCCAGCAGTGAATTCATATTACAGAATGAGCAGTTCTTC
clone size: few; J gene: TRBJ2-7; V gene: TRBV5-4; D gene: TRBD1; CDR3 protein: CASSVGQTYEQYF; CDR3 DNA: TGTGCCAGCAGCGTGGGACAGACCTACGAGCAGTACTTC
clone size: NA; J gene: TRBJ2-7; V gene: TRBV2; D gene: TRBD1; CDR3 protein: CASSETGGEQYF; CDR3 DNA: TGTGCCAGCAGTGAGACAGGGGGGGAGCAGTACTTC
clone size: NA; J gene: TRBJ2-7; V gene: TRBV7-2; D gene: TRBD1; CDR3 protein: CASSLVRGREQYF; CDR3 DNA: TGTGCCAGCAGCTTAGTTAGGGGGCGCGAGCAGTACTTC
clone size: NA; J gene: TRBJ2-1; V gene: TRBV12-3/TRBV12-4; D gene: TRBD1; CDR3 protein: CASSLTGGEQFF; CDR3 DNA: TGTGCCAGCAGTTTGACAGGGGGCGAGCAGTTCTTC
clone size: NA; J gene: TRBJ2-3; V gene: TRBV7-9; D gene: TRBD2; CDR3 protein: CASSRRGGRGTDTQYF; CDR3 DNA: TGTGCCAGCAGCCGGCGGGGGGGCCGGGGCACAGATACGCAGTATTTT
clone size: NA; J gene: TRBJ1-2; V gene: TRBV3-1/TRBV3-2; D gene: TRBD1; CDR3 protein: CASSWDRNYGYTF; CDR3 DNA: TGTGCCAGCAGCTGGGACAGAAACTATGGCTACACCTTC
clone size: NA; J gene: TRBJ2-1; V gene: TRBV7-8; D gene: NA; CDR3 protein: CASSSERDSHEQFF; CDR3 DNA: TGTGCCAGCAGCTCCGAACGGGACTCCCATGAGCAGTTCTTC
clone size: once; J gene: TRBJ2-7; V gene: TRBV6-5; D gene: NA; CDR3 protein: CASSYADSYEQYF; CDR3 DNA: TGTGCCAGCAGTTACGCGGATTCCTACGAGCAGTACTTC
clone size: NA; J gene: TRBJ2-2; V gene: TRBV15; D gene: TRBD2; CDR3 protein: CATSILTGGGKAGELFF; CDR3 DNA: TGTGCCACCAGCATACTTACCGGCGGGGGAAAGGCCGGGGAGCTGTTTTTT
clone size: NA; J gene: TRBJ1-6; V gene: TRBV30; D gene: NA; CDR3 protein: CAWSVGQSTSPLHF; CDR3 DNA: TGTGCCTGGAGTGTTGGGCAGTCGACCTCACCCCTCCACTTT
clone size: NA; J gene: TRBJ1-4; V gene: TRBV18; D gene: NA; CDR3 protein: CASSPRSPGQSGEKLFF; CDR3 DNA: TGTGCCAGCTCACCCCGATCCCCGGGACAATCGGGGGAAAAACTGTTTTTT
clone size: NA; J gene: TRBJ1-1; V gene: TRBV19; D gene: TRBD1; CDR3 protein: CASNTGGRWNTEAFF; CDR3 DNA: TGTGCCAGTAATACAGGGGGTCGTTGGAACACTGAAGCTTTCTTT
clone size: NA; J gene: TRBJ2-7; V gene: TRBV24-1; D gene: TRBD1; CDR3 protein: CATSDATGAYEQYF; CDR3 DNA: TGTGCCACCAGTGACGCGACAGGGGCCTACGAGCAGTACTTC
clone size: NA; J gene: TRBJ1-5; V gene: TRBV10-3; D gene: NA; CDR3 protein: CAISESGGGNQPQHF; CDR3 DNA: TGTGCCATCAGTGAGTCGGGAGGTGGAAATCAGCCCCAGCATTTT
clone size: NA; J gene: TRBJ2-7; V gene: TRBV7-9; D gene: NA; CDR3 protein: CASSETGSYEQYF; CDR3 DNA: TGTGCCAGCAGCGAAACAGGTTCCTACGAGCAGTACTTC
clone size: NA; J gene: TRBJ2-7; V gene: TRBV11-1; D gene: NA; CDR3 protein: CASSLGFGDIYEQYF; CDR3 DNA: TGTGCCAGCAGCTTGGGTTTTGGGGACATCTACGAGCAGTACTTC
clone size: NA; J gene: TRBJ2-7; V gene: TRBV21-1; D gene: NA; CDR3 protein: CASSKGGLDVWREDYEQYF; CDR3 DNA: TGTGCCAGCAGCAAAGGGGGCCTAGACGTCTGGCGGGAGGATTACGAGCAGTACTTC
clone size: NA; J gene: TRBJ1-4; V gene: TRBV4-1; D gene: TRBD1; CDR3 protein: CASSQGTGNAATNEKLFF; CDR3 DNA: TGCGCCAGCAGCCAGGGGACAGGGAATGCCGCGACTAATGAAAAACTGTTTTTT
clone size: NA; J gene: TRBJ2-7; V gene: TRBV9; D gene: NA; CDR3 protein: CASSATASTYEQYF; CDR3 DNA: TGTGCCAGCAGCGCGACAGCATCAACCTACGAGCAGTACTTC
clone size: once; J gene: TRBJ2-2; V gene: TRBV10-1; D gene: NA; CDR3 protein: CASSRGSGELFF; CDR3 DNA: TGCGCCAGCAGTAGGGGGTCCGGGGAGCTGTTTTTT
clone size: NA; J gene: TRBJ1-2; V gene: TRBV20-1; D gene: NA; CDR3 protein: CSARSYGYTF; CDR3 DNA: TGCAGTGCGCGCTCATATGGCTACACCTTC
clone size: NA; J gene: TRBJ2-7; V gene: TRBV4-2; D gene: NA; CDR3 protein: CASSQDLNRVYEQYF; CDR3 DNA: TGTGCCAGCAGCCAAGATTTAAACAGGGTCTACGAGCAGTACTTC
clone size: NA; J gene: TRBJ1-1; V gene: TRBV5-1; D gene: NA; CDR3 protein: CASSLTGKTEAFF; CDR3 DNA: TGCGCCAGCAGCTTAACGGGTAAGACTGAAGCTTTCTTT
clone size: once; J gene: TRBJ2-5; V gene: TRBV6-5; D gene: TRBD2; CDR3 protein: CASSFSGGRRQETQYF; CDR3 DNA: TGTGCCAGCAGTTTTAGCGGGGGCCGCCGTCAAGAGACCCAGTACTTC
clone size: NA; J gene: TRBJ2-2; V gene: TRBV9; D gene: TRBD2; CDR3 protein: CASSVELADTGELFF; CDR3 DNA: TGTGCCAGCAGCGTAGAACTAGCGGACACCGGGGAGCTGTTTTTT
clone size: NA; J gene: TRBJ2-1; V gene: TRBV29-1; D gene: TRBD1; CDR3 protein: CSANRGSYNEQFF; CDR3 DNA: TGCAGCGCTAACAGGGGCTCCTACAATGAGCAGTTCTTC
clone size: NA; J gene: TRBJ2-4; V gene: TRBV10-1; D gene: NA; CDR3 protein: CASSAGAKNIQYF; CDR3 DNA: TGCGCCAGCAGTGCCGGGGCCAAAAACATTCAGTACTTC
clone size: NA; J gene: TRBJ2-2; V gene: TRBV5-1; D gene: NA; CDR3 protein: CASSLREDTGELFF; CDR3 DNA: TGCGCCAGCAGCTTAAGGGAGGACACCGGGGAGCTGTTTTTT
clone size: NA; J gene: TRBJ1-4; V gene: TRBV6-5; D gene: NA; CDR3 protein: CASSYSGQGLNEKLFF; CDR3 DNA: TGTGCCAGCAGTTACTCAGGACAAGGGCTTAATGAAAAACTGTTTTTT
clone size: NA; J gene: TRBJ2-7; V gene: TRBV4-3; D gene: NA; CDR3 protein: CASSQNRVSYEQYF; CDR3 DNA: TGCGCCAGCAGCCAGAACAGGGTTTCCTACGAGCAGTACTTC
clone size: NA; J gene: TRBJ2-6; V gene: TRBV18; D gene: TRBD1; CDR3 protein: CASSPGTGGSGANVLTF; CDR3 DNA: TGTGCCAGCTCACCTGGGACAGGGGGCTCTGGGGCCAACGTCCTGACTTTC
clone size: NA; J gene: TRBJ2-1; V gene: TRBV5-1; D gene: TRBD2; CDR3 protein: CASSRILAGSYNEQFF; CDR3 DNA: TGCGCCAGCAGCCGGATCCTAGCGGGCTCCTACAATGAGCAGTTCTTC
clone size: NA; J gene: TRBJ2-7; V gene: TRBV2; D gene: TRBD2; CDR3 protein: CASSEAVSLAGTYEQYF; CDR3 DNA: TGTGCCAGCAGTGAAGCTGTGTCACTAGCGGGGACCTACGAGCAGTACTTC
clone size: NA; J gene: TRBJ2-7; V gene: TRBV24-1; D gene: TRBD2; CDR3 protein: CATSGGGLANYEQYF; CDR3 DNA: TGTGCCACCAGCGGCGGGGGACTAGCAAACTACGAGCAGTACTTC
clone size: NA; J gene: TRBJ2-6; V gene: TRBV2; D gene: TRBD1; CDR3 protein: CASRDRGAGANVLTF; CDR3 DNA: TGTGCCAGCAGGGACAGGGGCGCTGGGGCCAACGTCCTGACTTTC
clone size: NA; J gene: TRBJ1-1; V gene: TRBV7-2; D gene: NA; CDR3 protein: CASSSSRYQGTEAFF; CDR3 DNA: TGTGCCAGCAGCTCAAGTCGGTATCAGGGCACTGAAGCTTTCTTT
clone size: NA; J gene: TRBJ1-1; V gene: TRBV6-5; D gene: TRBD1; CDR3 protein: CASSYPGQGGYGAFF; CDR3 DNA: TGTGCCAGCAGTTACCCCGGACAGGGGGGATACGGAGCTTTCTTT
clone size: NA; J gene: TRBJ2-3; V gene: TRBV19; D gene: NA; CDR3 protein: CASGLDTQYF; CDR3 DNA: TGTGCCAGTGGACTAGATACGCAGTATTTT
clone size: NA; J gene: TRBJ2-1; V gene: TRBV28; D gene: NA; CDR3 protein: CASSPMGGSGYNEQFF; CDR3 DNA: TGTGCCAGCAGCCCCATGGGAGGTAGCGGCTACAATGAGCAGTTCTTC
clone size: NA; J gene: TRBJ1-5; V gene: TRBV7-2; D gene: NA; CDR3 protein: CASSPSRLTEQPQHF; CDR3 DNA: TGTGCCAGCAGCCCCTCGAGGCTGACGGAACAGCCCCAGCATTTT
clone size: NA; J gene: TRBJ1-3; V gene: TRBV7-3; D gene: TRBD1; CDR3 protein: CASSPRDIRQGNTIYF; CDR3 DNA: TGTGCCAGCAGTCCGAGGGACATTCGACAGGGGAACACCATATATTTT
clone size: NA; J gene: TRBJ2-2; V gene: TRBV2; D gene: NA; CDR3 protein: CASSHDKLDPGNTGELFF; CDR3 DNA: TGTGCCAGCAGCCATGACAAACTGGACCCGGGAAACACCGGGGAGCTGTTTTTT
clone size: NA; J gene: TRBJ2-2; V gene: TRBV28; D gene: NA; CDR3 protein: CASSSLDGSYTGELFF; CDR3 DNA: TGTGCCAGCAGTTCTCTGGACGGGAGTTACACCGGGGAGCTGTTTTTT